Listed here is a single TCR beta chain. This entry belongs to a study of T-cell reconstitution after alpha-beta-depleted transplantation in children. The TCRbeta library was prepared with unique molecular identifiers. TCRdb re-called the PCR reads with MiXCR, one entry per CDR3 protein. Seen here are about 830,000 distinct CDR3 sequences, 15% to 20% observed once, and the top ten hold approximately 4.5%. V lost 4 bases, J lost 9 bases, and 23 bases lay in between. The CDR3 totals 15 residues. Germline loops: CDR1 SGHRS, CDR2 YFSETQ. The chain employs TRBV5-1 and TRBJ2-7; D may be TRBD1 (7 bases). This sample comprised PBMCs, mostly from graft donor cells, obtained 360 days after TCRalphabeta/CD19-depleted stem cell transplant. This clonotype was sampled from a male patient younger than 18 who had a stem cell transplant for acute lymphoblastic leukemia, so the T cells may come from the graft donor. CDR3 nucleotide sequence: TGCGCCAGCAGCCAAGCTCAGGGGGGCCTCAAGGGGCAGTACTTC. This codes for CASSQAQGGLKGQYF.